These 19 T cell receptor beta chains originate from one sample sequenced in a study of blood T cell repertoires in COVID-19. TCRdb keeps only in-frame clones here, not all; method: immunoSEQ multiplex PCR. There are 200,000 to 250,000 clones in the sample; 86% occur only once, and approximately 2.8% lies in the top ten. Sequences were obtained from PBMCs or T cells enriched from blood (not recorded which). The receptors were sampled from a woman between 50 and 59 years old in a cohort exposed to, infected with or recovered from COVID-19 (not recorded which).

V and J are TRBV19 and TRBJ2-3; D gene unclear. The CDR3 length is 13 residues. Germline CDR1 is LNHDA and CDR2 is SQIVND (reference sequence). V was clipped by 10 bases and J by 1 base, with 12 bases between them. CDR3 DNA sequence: TGTGCCACCCGAGAGCAGGGCACAGATACGCAGTATTTT. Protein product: CATREQGTDTQYF.

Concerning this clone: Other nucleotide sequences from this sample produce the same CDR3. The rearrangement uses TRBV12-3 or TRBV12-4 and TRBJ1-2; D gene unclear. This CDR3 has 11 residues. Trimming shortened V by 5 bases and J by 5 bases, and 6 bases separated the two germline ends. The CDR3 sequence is CASSPGYGYTF. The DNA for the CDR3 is TGTGCCAGCAGTCCGGGTTATGGCTACACCTTC.

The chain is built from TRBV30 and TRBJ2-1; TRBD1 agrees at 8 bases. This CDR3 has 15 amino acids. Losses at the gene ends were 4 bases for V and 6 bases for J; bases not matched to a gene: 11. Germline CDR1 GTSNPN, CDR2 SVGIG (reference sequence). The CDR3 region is CAWTSGTGTINEQFF. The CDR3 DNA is TGTGCCTGGACCTCCGGGACAGGCACAATCAATGAGCAGTTCTTC.

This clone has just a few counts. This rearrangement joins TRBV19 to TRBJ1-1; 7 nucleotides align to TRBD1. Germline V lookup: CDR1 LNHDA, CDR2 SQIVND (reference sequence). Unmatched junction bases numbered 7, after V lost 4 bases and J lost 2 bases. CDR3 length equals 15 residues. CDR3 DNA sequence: TGTGCCAGTAGTAAAACCTGGACAGGAAACACTGAAGCTTTCTTT. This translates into CASSKTWTGNTEAFF. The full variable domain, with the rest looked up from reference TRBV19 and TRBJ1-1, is DGGITQSPKYLFRKEGQNVTLSCEQNLNHDAMYWYRQDPGQGLRLIYYSQIVNDFQKGDIAEGYSVSREKKESFPLTVTSAQKNPTAFYLCASSKTWTGNTEAFFGQGTRLTVV.

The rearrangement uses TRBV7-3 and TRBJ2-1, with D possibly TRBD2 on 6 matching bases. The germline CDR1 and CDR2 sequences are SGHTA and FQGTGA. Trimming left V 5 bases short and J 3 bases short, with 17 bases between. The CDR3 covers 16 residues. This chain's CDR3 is CASSRQGRGRYNEQFF. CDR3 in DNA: TGTGCCAGCAGCCGACAAGGGCGGGGACGCTACAATGAGCAGTTCTTC.

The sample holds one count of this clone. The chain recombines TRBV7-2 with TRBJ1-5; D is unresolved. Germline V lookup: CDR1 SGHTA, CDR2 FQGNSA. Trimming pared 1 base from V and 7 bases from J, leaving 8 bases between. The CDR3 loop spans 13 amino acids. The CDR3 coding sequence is TGTGCCAGCAGCTTAGTTGAGGGACAGCCCCAGCATTTT. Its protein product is CASSLVEGQPQHF. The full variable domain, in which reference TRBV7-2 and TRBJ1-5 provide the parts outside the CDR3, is GAGVSQSPSNKVTEKGKDVELRCDPISGHTALYWYRQSLGQGLEFLIYFQGNSAPDKSGLPSDRFSAERTGGSVSTLTIQRTQQEDSAVYLCASSLVEGQPQHFGDGTRLSIL.

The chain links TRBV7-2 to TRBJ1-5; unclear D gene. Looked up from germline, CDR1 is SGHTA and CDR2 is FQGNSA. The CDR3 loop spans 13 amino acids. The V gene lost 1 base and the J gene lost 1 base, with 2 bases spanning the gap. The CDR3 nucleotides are TGTGCCAGCAGCTTAGTAAGCAATCAGCCCCAGCATTTT. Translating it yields CASSLVSNQPQHF.

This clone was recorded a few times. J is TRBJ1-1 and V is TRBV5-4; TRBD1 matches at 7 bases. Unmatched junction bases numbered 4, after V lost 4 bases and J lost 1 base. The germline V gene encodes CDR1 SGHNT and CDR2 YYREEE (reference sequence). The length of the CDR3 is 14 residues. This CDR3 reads CASSRGQANTEAFF. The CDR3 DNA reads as TGTGCCAGCAGCCGAGGACAGGCGAACACTGAAGCTTTCTTT.

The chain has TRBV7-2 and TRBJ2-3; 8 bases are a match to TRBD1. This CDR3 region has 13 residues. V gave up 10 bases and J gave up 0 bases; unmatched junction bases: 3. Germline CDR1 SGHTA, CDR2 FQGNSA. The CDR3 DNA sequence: TGTGCCATCAGGGGGCGGAGCACAGATACGCAGTATTTT. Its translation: CAIRGRSTDTQYF.

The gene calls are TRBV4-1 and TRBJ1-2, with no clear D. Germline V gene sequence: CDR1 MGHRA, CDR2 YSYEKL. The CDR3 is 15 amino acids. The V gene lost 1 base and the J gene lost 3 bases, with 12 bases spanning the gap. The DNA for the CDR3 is TGCGCCAGCAGCCAAGGAACGCAGAGGGACTATGGCTACACCTTC. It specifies CASSQGTQRDYGYTF.

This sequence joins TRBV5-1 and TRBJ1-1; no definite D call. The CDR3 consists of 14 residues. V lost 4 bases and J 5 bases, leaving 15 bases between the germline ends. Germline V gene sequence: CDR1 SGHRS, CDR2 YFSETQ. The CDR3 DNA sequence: TGCGCCAGCAGCCCGGGTACACGTCAGACTGAAGCTTTCTTT. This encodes CASSPGTRQTEAFF.

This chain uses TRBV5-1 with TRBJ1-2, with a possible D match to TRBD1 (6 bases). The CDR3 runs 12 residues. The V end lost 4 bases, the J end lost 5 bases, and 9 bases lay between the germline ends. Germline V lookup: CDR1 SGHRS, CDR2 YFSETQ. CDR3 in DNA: TGCGCCAGCAGCCCCGACAGGTATGGCTACACCTTC. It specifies CASSPDRYGYTF.

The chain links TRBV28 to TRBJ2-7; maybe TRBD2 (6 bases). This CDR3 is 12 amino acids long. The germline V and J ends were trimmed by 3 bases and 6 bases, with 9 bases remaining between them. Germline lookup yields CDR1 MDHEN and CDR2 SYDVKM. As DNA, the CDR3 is TGTGCCAGCAGTTTGGTCGGGGGCGAGCAGTACTTC. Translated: CASSLVGGEQYF.

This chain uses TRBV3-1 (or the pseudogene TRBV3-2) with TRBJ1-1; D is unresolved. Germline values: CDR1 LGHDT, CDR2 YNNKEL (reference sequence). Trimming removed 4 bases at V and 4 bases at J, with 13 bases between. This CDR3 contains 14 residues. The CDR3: CASSPLSGGTEAFF. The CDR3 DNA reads TGTGCCAGCAGCCCTTTGTCCGGCGGCACTGAAGCTTTCTTT.

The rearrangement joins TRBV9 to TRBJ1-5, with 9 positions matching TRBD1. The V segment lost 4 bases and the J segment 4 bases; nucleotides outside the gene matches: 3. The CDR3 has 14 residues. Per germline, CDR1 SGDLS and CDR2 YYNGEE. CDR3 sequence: CASSKGTGNQPQHF. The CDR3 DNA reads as TGTGCCAGCAGCAAAGGGACAGGGAATCAGCCCCAGCATTTT.

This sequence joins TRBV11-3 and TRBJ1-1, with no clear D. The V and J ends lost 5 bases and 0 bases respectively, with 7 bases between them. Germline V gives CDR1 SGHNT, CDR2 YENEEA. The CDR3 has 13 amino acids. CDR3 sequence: CASSRRVNTEAFF. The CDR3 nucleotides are TGTGCCAGCAGCCGACGGGTGAACACTGAAGCTTTCTTT. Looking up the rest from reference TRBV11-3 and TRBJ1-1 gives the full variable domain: EAGVVQSPRYKIIEKKQPVAFWCNPISGHNTLYWYLQNLGQGPELLIRYENEEAVDDSQLPKDRFSAERLKGVDSTLKIQPAELGDSAVYLCASSRRVNTEAFFGQGTRLTVV.

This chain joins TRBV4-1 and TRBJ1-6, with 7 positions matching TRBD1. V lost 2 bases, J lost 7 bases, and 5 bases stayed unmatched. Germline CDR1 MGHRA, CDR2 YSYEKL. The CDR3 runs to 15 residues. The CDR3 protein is CASSQPTGRNSPLHF. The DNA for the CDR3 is TGCGCCAGCAGCCAACCGACAGGGAGGAATTCACCCCTCCACTTT.

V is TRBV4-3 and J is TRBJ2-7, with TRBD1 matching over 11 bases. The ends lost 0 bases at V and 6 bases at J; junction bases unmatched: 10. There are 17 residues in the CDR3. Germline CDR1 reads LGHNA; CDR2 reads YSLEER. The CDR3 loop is CASSQDRAGTGGFEQYF. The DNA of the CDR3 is TGCGCCAGCAGCCAAGATCGGGCCGGGACAGGGGGATTCGAGCAGTACTTC.

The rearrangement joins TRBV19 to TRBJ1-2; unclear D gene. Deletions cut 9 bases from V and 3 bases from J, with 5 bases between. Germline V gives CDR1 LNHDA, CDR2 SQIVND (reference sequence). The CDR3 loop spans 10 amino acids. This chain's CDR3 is CASRDYGYTF. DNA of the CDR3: TGTGCCAGCCGGGACTATGGCTACACCTTC.